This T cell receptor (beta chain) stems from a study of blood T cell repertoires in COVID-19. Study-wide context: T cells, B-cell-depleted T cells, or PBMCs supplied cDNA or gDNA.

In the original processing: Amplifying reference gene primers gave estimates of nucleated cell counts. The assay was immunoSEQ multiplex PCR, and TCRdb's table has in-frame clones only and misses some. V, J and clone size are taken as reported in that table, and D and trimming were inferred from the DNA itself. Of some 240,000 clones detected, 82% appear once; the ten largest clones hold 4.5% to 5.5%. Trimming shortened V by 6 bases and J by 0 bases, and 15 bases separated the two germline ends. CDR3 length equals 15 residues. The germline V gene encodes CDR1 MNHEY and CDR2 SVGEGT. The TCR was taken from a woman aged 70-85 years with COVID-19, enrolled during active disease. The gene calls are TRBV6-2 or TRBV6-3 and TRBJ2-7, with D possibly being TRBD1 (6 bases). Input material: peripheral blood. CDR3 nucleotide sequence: TGTGCCAGCAGCTCCGACAGGTTGAGCTCCTACGAGCAGTACTTC. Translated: CASSSDRLSSYEQYF.